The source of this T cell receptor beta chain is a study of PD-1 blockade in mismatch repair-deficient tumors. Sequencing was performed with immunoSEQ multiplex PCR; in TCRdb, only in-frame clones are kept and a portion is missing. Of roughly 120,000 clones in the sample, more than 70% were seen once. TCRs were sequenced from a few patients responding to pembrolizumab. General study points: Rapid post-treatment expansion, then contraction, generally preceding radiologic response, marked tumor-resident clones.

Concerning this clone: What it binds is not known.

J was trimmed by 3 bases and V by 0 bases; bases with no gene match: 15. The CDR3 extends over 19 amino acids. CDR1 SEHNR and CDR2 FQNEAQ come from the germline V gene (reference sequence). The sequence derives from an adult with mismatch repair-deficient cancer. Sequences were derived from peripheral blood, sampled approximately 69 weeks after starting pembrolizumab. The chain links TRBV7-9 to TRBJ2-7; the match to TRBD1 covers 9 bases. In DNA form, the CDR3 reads TGTGCCAGCAGCTTAGCAAGTCCCGGGACAGGGCCCAACAACTACGAGCAGTACTTC. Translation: CASSLASPGTGPNNYEQYF.